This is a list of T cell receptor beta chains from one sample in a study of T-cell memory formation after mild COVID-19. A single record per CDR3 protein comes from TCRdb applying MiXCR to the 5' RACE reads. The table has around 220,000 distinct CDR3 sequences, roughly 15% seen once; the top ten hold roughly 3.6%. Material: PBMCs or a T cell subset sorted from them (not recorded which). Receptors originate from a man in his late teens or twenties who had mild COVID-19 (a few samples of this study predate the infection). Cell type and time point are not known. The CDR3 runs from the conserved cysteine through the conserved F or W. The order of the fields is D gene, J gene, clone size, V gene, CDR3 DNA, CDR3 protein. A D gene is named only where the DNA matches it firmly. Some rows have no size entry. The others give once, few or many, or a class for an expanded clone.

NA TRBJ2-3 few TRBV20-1 TGCAGTGCTAGATCTCCGTCCCCATCGCGTAGCACAGATACGCAGTATTTT CSARSPSPSRSTDTQYF
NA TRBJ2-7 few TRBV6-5 TGTGCCAGCAGTTACGAGGCAGCCTACGAGCAGTACTTC CASSYEAAYEQYF
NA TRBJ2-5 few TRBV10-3 TGTGCCATCAGGGGGGGGACAGGAGAGACCCAGTACTTC CAIRGGTGETQYF
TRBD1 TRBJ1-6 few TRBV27 TGTGCCAGCAGCACACAGGGGGCCGACTCACCCCTCCACTTT CASSTQGADSPLHF
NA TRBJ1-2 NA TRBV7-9 TGTGCCAGCAGCCCTGGAGGGGAGGGAGGCTACACCTTC CASSPGGEGGYTF
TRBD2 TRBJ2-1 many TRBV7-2 TGTGCCAGCAGCTTAAATAGCGGGGCCTACAATGAGCAGTTCTTC CASSLNSGAYNEQFF
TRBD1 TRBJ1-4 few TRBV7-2 TGTGCCAGCAGCGCCGCAGGGGGGGCGGCTAATGAAAAACTGTTTTTT CASSAAGGAANEKLFF
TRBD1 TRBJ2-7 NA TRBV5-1 TGCGCCAGCAGCGTAGAGGGACAGGGGGTCGAGCAGTACTTC CASSVEGQGVEQYF
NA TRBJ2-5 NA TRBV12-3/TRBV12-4 TGTGCCAGCAGTTTCTGGGAAGGGACCCAGTACTTC CASSFWEGTQYF
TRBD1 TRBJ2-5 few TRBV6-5 TGTGCCACAGCAGGGCCCAGGGGGATTGCGGCCCAGTACTTC CATAGPRGIAAQYF
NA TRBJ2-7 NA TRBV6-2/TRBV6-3 TGTGCCAGCAGTTTCCTTCAGGGTTACGAGCAGTACTTC CASSFLQGYEQYF
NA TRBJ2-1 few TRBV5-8 TGTGCCAGCAGCAAAGTCCAGGGGGGAACCTACAATGAGCAGTTCTTC CASSKVQGGTYNEQFF
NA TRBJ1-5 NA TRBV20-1 TGCAGTGCTAGAATCGTAACTCACCTCAATCAGCCCCAGCATTTT CSARIVTHLNQPQHF
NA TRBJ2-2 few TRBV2 TGTGCCAGCATCCGAGGTGGCGGGGAGCTGTTTTTT CASIRGGGELFF
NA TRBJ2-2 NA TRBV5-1 TGCGCCAGCAGCTTGTTATTGGGCGGACAGCCGAACACCGGGGAGCTGTTTTTT CASSLLLGGQPNTGELFF
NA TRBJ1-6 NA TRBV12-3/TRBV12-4 TGTGCCAGCAGTCTCGTTGCTGGGGCTGGATCACCCCTCCACTTT CASSLVAGAGSPLHF
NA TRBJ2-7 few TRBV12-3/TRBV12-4 TGTGCCAGCAGTTTACTTGGGTACGAGCAGTACTTC CASSLLGYEQYF
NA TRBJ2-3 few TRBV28 TGTGCCAGCAGTTTACGGCAGCGCACAGATACGCAGTATTTT CASSLRQRTDTQYF
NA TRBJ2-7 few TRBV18 TGTGCCAGCTCACCCCACGAGAGGTGGCACGAGCAGTACTTC CASSPHERWHEQYF
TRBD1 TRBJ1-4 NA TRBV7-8 TGTGCCAGCAGCCCGCAAGACAGGGGGAAGCCTAATGAAAAACTGTTTTTT CASSPQDRGKPNEKLFF
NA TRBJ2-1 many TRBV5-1 TGCGCCAGCAGCTTGCAAGAGTACAATGAGCAGTTCTTC CASSLQEYNEQFF
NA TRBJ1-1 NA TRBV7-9 TGTGCCAGCAGCCTCGGGGATGAGGGCACTGAAGCTTTCTTT CASSLGDEGTEAFF
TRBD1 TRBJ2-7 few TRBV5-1 TGCGCCAGCAGCTTGGCCGGACAGGTGAACGAGCAGTACTTC CASSLAGQVNEQYF
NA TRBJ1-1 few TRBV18 TGTGCCAGCTCACCACCGTCGGCAGGGGAGGGTTTCTTT CASSPPSAGEGFF
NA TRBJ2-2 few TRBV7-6 TGTGCCAGCAGCTTAGAAAGGGGCGGGGCGAACACCGGGGAGCTGTTTTTT CASSLERGGANTGELFF
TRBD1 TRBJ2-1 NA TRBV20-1 TGCAGTGCTGAAGACCGGGACAGCTCCTACAATGAGCAGTTCTTC CSAEDRDSSYNEQFF
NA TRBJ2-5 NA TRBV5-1 TGCGCCAGCAGCTTGGAAGCTCGGTCCAGGGGCGAGACCCAGTACTTC CASSLEARSRGETQYF
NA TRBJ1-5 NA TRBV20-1 TGCAGTGCTAGTGCTCCGAGGCAGCCCCAGCATTTT CSASAPRQPQHF
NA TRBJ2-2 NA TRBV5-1 TGCGCCAGCAAGGATCCAGAACCCGGGGAGCTGTTTTTT CASKDPEPGELFF
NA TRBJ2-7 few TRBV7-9 TGTGCCAGCAGCCCGAGATGGGGATTGCAGTACTTC CASSPRWGLQYF
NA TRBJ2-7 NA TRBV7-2 TGTGCCAGCAGCTTAGGGAGTGGGGGGTACTACGAGCAGTACTTC CASSLGSGGYYEQYF
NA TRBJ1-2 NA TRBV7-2 TGTGCCAGCAGCCCCTCGGTCTATGGCTACACCTTC CASSPSVYGYTF